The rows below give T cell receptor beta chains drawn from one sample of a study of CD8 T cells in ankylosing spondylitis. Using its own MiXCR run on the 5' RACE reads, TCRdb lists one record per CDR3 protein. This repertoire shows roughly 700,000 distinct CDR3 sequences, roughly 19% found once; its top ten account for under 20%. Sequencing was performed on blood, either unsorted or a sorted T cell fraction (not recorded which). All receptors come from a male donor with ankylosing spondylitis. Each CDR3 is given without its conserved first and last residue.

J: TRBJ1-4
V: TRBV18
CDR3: ASSRSPGQDEKLF

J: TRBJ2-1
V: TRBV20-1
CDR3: SASGIPLTIPSEQF

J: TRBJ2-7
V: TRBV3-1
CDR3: ASGLGGPTYEQY

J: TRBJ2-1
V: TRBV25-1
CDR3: ATTGLAGGLEQF

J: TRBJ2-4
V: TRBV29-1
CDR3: SAWEETKNIQY

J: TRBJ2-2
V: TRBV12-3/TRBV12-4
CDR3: ASPKGQTNTGELF

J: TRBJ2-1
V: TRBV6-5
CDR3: ASSYSASSYNEQF

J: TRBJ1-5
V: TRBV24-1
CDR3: ATSAPGTEPQH

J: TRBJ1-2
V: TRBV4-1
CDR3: ASSQDNYYGYT

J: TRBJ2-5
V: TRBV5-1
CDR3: ASSLLRQETQY

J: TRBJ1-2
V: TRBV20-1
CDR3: SAEGTGGDYGYT

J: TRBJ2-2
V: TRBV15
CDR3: ATSRDLLALNTGELF

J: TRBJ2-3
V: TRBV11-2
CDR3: ASSLNSGGQRDTQY

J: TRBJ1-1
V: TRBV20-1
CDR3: SAAQPAGGKEAF

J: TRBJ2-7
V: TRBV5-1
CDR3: ASSLVVSGGSEQY

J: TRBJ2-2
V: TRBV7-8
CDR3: ASSPYSGAVGELF

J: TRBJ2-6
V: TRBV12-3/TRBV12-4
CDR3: ASSSSLSGANVLT

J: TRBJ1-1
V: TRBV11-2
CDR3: ASSFVQGNTEAF

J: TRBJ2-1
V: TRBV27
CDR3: ASSSGTSGNYNEQF

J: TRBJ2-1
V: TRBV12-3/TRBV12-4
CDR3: ASSFVGAQYNEQF

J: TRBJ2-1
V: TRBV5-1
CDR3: ASSLAGSTYNEQF

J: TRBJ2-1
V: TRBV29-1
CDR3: SVEVDQTSGRIRF

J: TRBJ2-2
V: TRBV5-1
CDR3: ASTGGQGDFGGELF

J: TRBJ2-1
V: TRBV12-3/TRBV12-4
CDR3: ASSTGTLSSYNEQF

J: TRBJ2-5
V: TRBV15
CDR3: ATSRDLLETQY

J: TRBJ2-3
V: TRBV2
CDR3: ASGRLALGTDTQY

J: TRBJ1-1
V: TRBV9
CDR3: ASSVVTNTEAF